Listed below are T cell receptor beta chains from one sample, sequenced in a study of blood T cell repertoires in COVID-19. The repertoire was sequenced with immunoSEQ multiplex PCR; TCRdb's copy has only in-frame clones and lacks some. Counted here are 50,000 to 60,000 clones, 65% to 85% occurring once; the ten biggest clones make up 16%. Sequenced sample: peripheral blood. These receptor sequences come from a man aged 40-50 years with acute or convalescent COVID-19. CDR3s include the opening cysteine and the closing phenylalanine or tryptophan. D genes are given only for firm matches. Part of the rows lack a size; the others show once, few, many or a class for expanded clones.

J: TRBJ1-5
size: once
V: TRBV12-3/TRBV12-4
D: NA
CDR3: CASSFMSQPQHF
DNA: TGTGCCAGCAGTTTTATGTCCCAGCCCCAGCATTTT

J: TRBJ2-7
size: NA
V: TRBV5-5
D: NA
CDR3: CASSPSSYEQYF
DNA: TGTGCCAGCAGCCCGAGCTCCTACGAGCAGTACTTC

J: TRBJ2-3
size: NA
V: TRBV7-2
D: TRBD2
CDR3: CASSLGGGIDTQYF
DNA: TGTGCCAGCAGCTTAGGCGGGGGGATAGATACGCAGTATTTT

J: TRBJ2-6
size: NA
V: TRBV6-4
D: NA
CDR3: CASSAGPGANVLTF
DNA: TGTGCCAGCAGTGCAGGGCCTGGGGCCAACGTCCTGACTTTC

J: TRBJ2-2
size: NA
V: TRBV5-1
D: NA
CDR3: CASSLGQQYNGELFF
DNA: TGCGCCAGCAGCTTGGGACAGCAATACAACGGGGAGCTGTTTTTT

J: TRBJ1-2
size: few
V: TRBV6-5
D: NA
CDR3: CASSFRGDYGYTF
DNA: TGTGCCAGCAGTTTCCGGGGAGACTATGGCTACACCTTC

J: TRBJ2-7
size: NA
V: TRBV5-6
D: NA
CDR3: CASSGVLRGSSYEQYF
DNA: TGTGCCAGCAGCGGAGTCTTGAGGGGGAGCTCCTACGAGCAGTACTTC

J: TRBJ2-3
size: NA
V: TRBV5-1
D: NA
CDR3: CASSLSGAADTQYF
DNA: TGCGCCAGCAGCCTATCGGGAGCTGCAGATACGCAGTATTTT

J: TRBJ2-3
size: many
V: TRBV6-1
D: NA
CDR3: CASSDRGLTDTQYF
DNA: TGTGCCAGCAGTGATCGCGGGCTCACAGATACGCAGTATTTT

J: TRBJ1-1
size: NA
V: TRBV29-1
D: NA
CDR3: CSCTSGAAEAFF
DNA: TGCAGCTGCACGAGTGGGGCGGCTGAAGCTTTCTTT

J: TRBJ1-2
size: few
V: TRBV7-6
D: TRBD1
CDR3: CASSLAPSDRFGYTF
DNA: TGTGCCAGCAGCTTAGCCCCTTCGGACAGGTTTGGCTACACCTTC

J: TRBJ1-1
size: NA
V: TRBV19
D: NA
CDR3: CASSRQENTEAFF
DNA: TGTGCCAGTAGCCGACAGGAGAACACTGAAGCTTTCTTT

J: TRBJ2-7
size: NA
V: TRBV5-4
D: TRBD2
CDR3: CASSQGLAGSYEQYF
DNA: TGTGCCAGCAGCCAGGGACTAGCGGGATCCTACGAGCAGTACTTC

J: TRBJ1-1
size: once
V: TRBV5-1
D: TRBD1
CDR3: CASRRDSGANTEAFF
DNA: TGCGCCAGCAGACGGGACAGTGGGGCGAACACTGAAGCTTTCTTT

J: TRBJ1-1
size: NA
V: TRBV7-9
D: NA
CDR3: CASSFLMDTEAFF
DNA: TGTGCCAGCAGCTTTTTAATGGACACCGAAGCTTTCTTT

J: TRBJ1-2
size: NA
V: TRBV7-2
D: NA
CDR3: CASSKFGGGFDGYTF
DNA: TGTGCCAGCAGCAAATTTGGGGGGGGATTTGATGGCTACACCTTC

J: TRBJ2-1
size: NA
V: TRBV7-9
D: TRBD1
CDR3: CASSLTGGNTYNEQFF
DNA: TGTGCCAGCAGCTTAACAGGGGGCAATACCTACAATGAGCAGTTCTTC

J: TRBJ2-7
size: NA
V: TRBV10-1
D: NA
CDR3: CASSESISGYEQYF
DNA: TGCGCCAGCAGTGAGTCGATTAGCGGTTACGAGCAGTACTTC

J: TRBJ1-5
size: NA
V: TRBV30
D: NA
CDR3: CAWSVGGAGNQPQHF
DNA: TGTGCCTGGAGTGTAGGGGGGGCGGGCAATCAGCCCCAGCATTTT

J: TRBJ1-6
size: NA
V: TRBV14
D: NA
CDR3: CASSQQTFNSPLHF
DNA: TGTGCCAGCAGCCAACAGACTTTTAATTCACCCCTCCACTTT

J: TRBJ1-2
size: NA
V: TRBV7-2
D: TRBD1
CDR3: CASSLAGQGGGYTF
DNA: TGTGCCAGCAGCTTAGCGGGACAGGGGGGTGGCTACACCTTC

J: TRBJ1-1
size: few
V: TRBV24-1
D: NA
CDR3: CATSDSLQRAFF
DNA: TGTGCCACCAGTGATTCCCTCCAGAGGGCTTTCTTT

J: TRBJ1-3
size: NA
V: TRBV7-8
D: NA
CDR3: CASSVQAQTSGNTIYF
DNA: TGTGCCAGCAGCGTCCAGGCGCAGACCTCTGGAAACACCATATATTTT

J: TRBJ2-5
size: NA
V: TRBV25-1
D: NA
CDR3: CASSELGVGGGLETQYF
DNA: TGTGCCAGCAGTGAATTAGGGGTTGGGGGAGGCTTAGAGACCCAGTACTTC

J: TRBJ1-2
size: few
V: TRBV28
D: TRBD1
CDR3: CASSFPGQGRGYGYTF
DNA: TGTGCCAGCAGTTTCCCAGGACAGGGGAGAGGCTATGGCTACACCTTC

J: TRBJ2-2
size: NA
V: TRBV21-1
D: NA
CDR3: CASRRDRNTGELFF
DNA: TGTGCCAGCCGCCGGGACAGAAACACCGGGGAGCTGTTTTTT

J: TRBJ1-3
size: NA
V: TRBV29-1
D: NA
CDR3: CSVSKSSGNTIYF
DNA: TGCAGCGTTTCAAAGAGCTCTGGAAACACCATATATTTT

J: TRBJ2-5
size: NA
V: TRBV7-2
D: TRBD1
CDR3: CASSWTGIQETQYF
DNA: TGTGCCAGCAGCTGGACAGGGATTCAAGAGACCCAGTACTTC

J: TRBJ1-1
size: once
V: TRBV29-1
D: NA
CDR3: CSVDPGNTEAFF
DNA: TGCAGCGTTGACCCCGGGAACACTGAAGCTTTCTTT

J: TRBJ2-6
size: NA
V: TRBV3-1/TRBV3-2
D: NA
CDR3: CASSLGLSSSGANVLTF
DNA: TGTGCCAGCAGCCTCGGTTTGAGTTCCTCTGGGGCCAACGTCCTGACTTTC

J: TRBJ1-6
size: NA
V: TRBV28
D: TRBD1
CDR3: CASSPYPGQGKSSYNSPLHF
DNA: TGTGCCAGCAGCCCATACCCGGGACAGGGGAAGAGCTCCTATAATTCACCCCTCCACTTT

J: TRBJ2-3
size: NA
V: TRBV5-8
D: TRBD1
CDR3: CASSFPGQGARDTQYF
DNA: TGTGCCAGCAGCTTCCCGGGACAGGGGGCGCGAGATACGCAGTATTTT

J: TRBJ2-7
size: few
V: TRBV7-8
D: NA
CDR3: CASSRDRINEQYF
DNA: TGTGCCAGCAGCCGCGACAGGATCAACGAGCAGTACTTC

J: TRBJ1-3
size: NA
V: TRBV30
D: NA
CDR3: CAWSIVVGNTIYF
DNA: TGTGCCTGGAGTATAGTTGTTGGAAACACCATATATTTT

J: TRBJ1-3
size: NA
V: TRBV18
D: NA
CDR3: CASSPQGDGNTIYF
DNA: TGTGCCAGCTCACCACAGGGGGATGGAAACACCATATATTTT

J: TRBJ2-5
size: NA
V: TRBV3-1/TRBV3-2
D: TRBD2
CDR3: CASSPRILAGVETQYF
DNA: TGTGCCAGCAGCCCAAGAATACTAGCGGGAGTTGAGACCCAGTACTTC

J: TRBJ1-4
size: NA
V: TRBV18
D: NA
CDR3: CASSEGATNEKLFF
DNA: TGTGCCAGCTCAGAGGGGGCAACTAATGAAAAACTGTTTTTT

J: TRBJ1-6
size: few
V: TRBV18
D: TRBD1
CDR3: CASSPRDRERNSPLHF
DNA: TGTGCCAGCTCACCCCGGGACAGGGAACGTAATTCACCCCTCCACTTT

J: TRBJ1-6
size: NA
V: TRBV6-6
D: NA
CDR3: CASSTQGWGGSPLHF
DNA: TGTGCCAGCAGTACCCAGGGGTGGGGAGGGTCACCCCTCCACTTT

J: TRBJ1-1
size: NA
V: TRBV5-4
D: NA
CDR3: CASTPQTEAFF
DNA: TGTGCCAGCACCCCTCAGACTGAAGCTTTCTTT

J: TRBJ1-2
size: NA
V: TRBV24-1
D: TRBD1
CDR3: CATSAPGRQGRYGYTF
DNA: TGTGCCACCAGTGCCCCGGGGAGACAGGGGCGCTATGGCTACACCTTC

J: TRBJ2-1
size: NA
V: TRBV5-4
D: TRBD2
CDR3: CASSLGAGAYNEQFF
DNA: TGTGCCAGCAGCTTGGGAGCGGGGGCCTACAATGAGCAGTTCTTC

J: TRBJ2-3
size: NA
V: TRBV5-1
D: NA
CDR3: CASSRGSLTDTQYF
DNA: TGCGCCAGCAGTCGGGGTAGTCTAACAGATACGCAGTATTTT

J: TRBJ2-3
size: NA
V: TRBV7-9
D: TRBD2
CDR3: CASSSPSGRTDTQYF
DNA: TGTGCCAGCAGCTCACCTAGCGGGAGAACAGATACGCAGTATTTT

J: TRBJ1-1
size: once
V: TRBV30
D: NA
CDR3: CAWAPLDGRNTEAFF
DNA: TGTGCCTGGGCACCCTTGGACGGGAGGAACACTGAAGCTTTCTTT

J: TRBJ2-1
size: NA
V: TRBV11-3
D: NA
CDR3: CASSLGQAYNEQFF
DNA: TGTGCCAGCAGCTTAGGACAGGCCTACAATGAGCAGTTCTTC

J: TRBJ2-7
size: NA
V: TRBV7-9
D: NA
CDR3: CASSSQGYEQYF
DNA: TGTGCCAGCAGCTCCCAGGGGTACGAGCAGTACTTC

J: TRBJ1-2
size: NA
V: TRBV11-2
D: TRBD1
CDR3: CASSSGTGVYGYTF
DNA: TGTGCCAGCAGCTCCGGGACAGGGGTCTATGGCTACACCTTC

J: TRBJ1-1
size: NA
V: TRBV6-5
D: NA
CDR3: CASSYSGGNTEAFF
DNA: TGTGCCAGCAGTTACTCAGGGGGGAACACTGAAGCTTTCTTT

J: TRBJ2-2
size: NA
V: TRBV5-1
D: TRBD2
CDR3: CASSLARTSGVNTGELFF
DNA: TGCGCCAGCAGCTTGGCCCGGACTAGCGGTGTGAACACCGGGGAGCTGTTTTTT

J: TRBJ2-3
size: NA
V: TRBV5-6
D: NA
CDR3: CASSEMGSGTDTQYF
DNA: TGTGCCAGCAGCGAGATGGGTAGCGGCACAGATACGCAGTATTTT

J: TRBJ2-6
size: NA
V: TRBV18
D: NA
CDR3: CASSRLAAGSGANVLTF
DNA: TGTGCCAGCTCACGCCTCGCTGCGGGCTCTGGGGCCAACGTCCTGACTTTC

J: TRBJ1-6
size: NA
V: TRBV27
D: TRBD1
CDR3: CATGQGQYNSPLHF
DNA: TGTGCCACAGGTCAGGGACAGTATAATTCACCCCTCCACTTT